The clone carrying this T cell receptor (beta chain) was observed a few times. The same CDR3 can be traced to other DNA sequences in this sample. This record belongs to a study of cytomegalovirus exposure and HLA in healthy donors. The wider study: Tens of millions of unique TCRs from HLA-typed donors were held in an early data release.

In the PCR, 60 Vbeta and 13 Jbeta primers were used. Some clones are missing from TCRdb's copy, which holds only in-frame ones; the method was immunoSEQ multiplex PCR. The table shows 200,000 or so clones, with approximately 88% occurring only once. CDR1 GTSNPN and CDR2 SVGIG come from the germline V gene (reference sequence). J was trimmed by 0 bases and V by 0 bases; bases with no gene match: 2. The CDR3 extends over 15 amino acids. The sequence derives from a boy younger than 18 in good health and CMV-seronegative. The chain links TRBV30 to TRBJ2-3; 8 bases are a match to TRBD1. Sequenced: PBMCs. This chain's CDR3 is CAWSVRQGSTDTQYF. CDR3 sequence (DNA): TGTGCCTGGAGTGTACGACAGGGGAGCACAGATACGCAGTATTTT. Full variable domain (rest looked up from reference TRBV30 and TRBJ2-3): SQTIHQWPATLVQPVGSPLSLECTVEGTSNPNLYWYRQAAGRGLQLLFYSVGIGQISSEVPQNLSASRPQDRQFILSSKKLLLSDSGFYLCAWSVRQGSTDTQYFGPGTRLTVL.